This T cell receptor (beta chain) was identified during a study of blood T cell repertoires in COVID-19. Per germline, CDR1 MDHEN and CDR2 SYDVKM. The ends were cut back, 3 bases at V and 1 base at J, with 8 bases in the middle. This CDR3 contains 14 residues. The repertoire was sequenced with immunoSEQ multiplex PCR; TCRdb's copy has only in-frame clones and lacks some. The sample shows about 90,000 clones, 80% of them seen only once. Of note for this clone: The sample contains more than one DNA sequence encoding this CDR3.

The V gene is TRBV28, the J gene TRBJ2-3; a weak D match, TRBD2 (6 bases). This receptor was identified in a woman aged 70-85 years with acute or convalescent COVID-19. Sample: peripheral blood. CDR3 DNA sequence: TGTGCCAGCAGTTTCGTAGCGGGCACAGATACGCAGTATTTT. The encoded protein is CASSFVAGTDTQYF.